This T cell receptor beta chain was captured in a study of blood T cell repertoires in COVID-19. Method: immunoSEQ multiplex PCR; TCRdb's copy keeps in-frame clones and lacks some. The sample yields roughly 140,000 clones, 80% to 90% seen once. From germline, CDR1 is MGHRA and CDR2 YSYEKL. This CDR3 is built from 16 residues. Trimming shortened V by 2 bases and J by 5 bases, and 15 bases separated the two germline ends. The receptor was isolated from a man between 65 and 80 years old with acute or convalescent COVID-19. V and J are TRBV4-1 and TRBJ1-4; a possible D gene is TRBD1 (5 bases). The specimen sequenced was peripheral blood. The CDR3 DNA reads as TGCGCCAGCAGCCAACCGGGGGAGGTAACGAATGAAAAACTGTTTTTT. Translation: CASSQPGEVTNEKLFF.